This TCR beta chain appears in the sequencing data of a study of shared clonotypes between healthy human individuals. Points from the study as a whole: Non-shared clonotypes showed lower generation probabilities than clonotypes common to all four donors.

Terminally differentiated effector memory CD45RA+ cells were left out of the naive CD8 fraction, which was CD45RO-negative and positively selected for CCR7. Sequencing was performed with immunoSEQ multiplex PCR; in TCRdb, only in-frame clones are kept and a portion is missing. The table lists some 2,100,000 clones, about 92% of them singletons. As concerns this clone: The antigen remains unidentified.

The germline V gene has CDR1 MDHEN and CDR2 SYDVKM. V was trimmed by 8 bases and J by 0 bases, leaving 8 bases between them. There are 12 residues in the CDR3. V usage is TRBV28 and J usage is TRBJ2-7, with D possibly being TRBD1 (5 bases). The clonotype originates from a man aged 18 to 29 in good health. Some clones in this sample may be carry-over from other donors' samples. The specimen was naive CD8+ T cells from PBMCs. The CDR3 spells CASSDSSYEQYF. The CDR3, as DNA: TGTGCCAGCTCCGACAGCTCCTACGAGCAGTACTTC.